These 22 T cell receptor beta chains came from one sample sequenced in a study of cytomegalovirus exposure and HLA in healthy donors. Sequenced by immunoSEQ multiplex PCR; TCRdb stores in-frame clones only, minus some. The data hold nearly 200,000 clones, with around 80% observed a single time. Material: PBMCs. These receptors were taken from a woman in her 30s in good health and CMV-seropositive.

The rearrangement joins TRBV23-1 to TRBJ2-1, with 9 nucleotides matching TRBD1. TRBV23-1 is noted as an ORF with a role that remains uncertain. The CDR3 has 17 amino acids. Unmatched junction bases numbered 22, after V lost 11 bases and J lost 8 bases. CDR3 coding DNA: TGCGCCTCCCATTTCGAAAGGGACAGGGTGAAGTGGGATGAGCAGTTCTTC. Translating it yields CASHFERDRVKWDEQFF.

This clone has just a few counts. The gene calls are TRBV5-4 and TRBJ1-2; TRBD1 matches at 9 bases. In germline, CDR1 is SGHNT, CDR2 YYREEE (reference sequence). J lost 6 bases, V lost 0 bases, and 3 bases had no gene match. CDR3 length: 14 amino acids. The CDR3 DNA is TGTGCCAGCAGCTTGGGGGACAGGGAGGATGGCTACACCTTC. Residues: CASSLGDREDGYTF.

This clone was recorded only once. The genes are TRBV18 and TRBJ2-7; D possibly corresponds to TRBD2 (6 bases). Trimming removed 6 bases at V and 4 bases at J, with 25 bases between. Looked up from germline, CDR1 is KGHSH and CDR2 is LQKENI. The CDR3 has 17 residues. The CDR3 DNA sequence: TGTGCCAGCTCCCCCCACCCCCCCGGGAGAGGGTCGTACGAGCAGTACTTC. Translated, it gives CASSPHPPGRGSYEQYF.

Here the CDR3 DNA reads TGTGCCAGCAGCGCCGGTAGCGGGAGCTCCTACAATGAGCAGTTCTTC. As protein: CASSAGSGSSYNEQFF. This chain joins TRBV28 and TRBJ2-1, with 9 bases matching TRBD2. V was clipped by 6 bases and J by 0 bases; unmatched bases: 6. Germline lookup yields CDR1 MDHEN and CDR2 SYDVKM. The CDR3 is 16 amino acids.

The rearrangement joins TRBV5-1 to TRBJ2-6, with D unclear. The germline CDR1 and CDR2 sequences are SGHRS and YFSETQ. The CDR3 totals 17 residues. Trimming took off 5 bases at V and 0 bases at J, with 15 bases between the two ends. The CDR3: CASSYLTPASGANVLTF. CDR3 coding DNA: TGCGCCAGCAGTTATCTGACACCAGCCTCTGGGGCCAACGTCCTGACTTTC.

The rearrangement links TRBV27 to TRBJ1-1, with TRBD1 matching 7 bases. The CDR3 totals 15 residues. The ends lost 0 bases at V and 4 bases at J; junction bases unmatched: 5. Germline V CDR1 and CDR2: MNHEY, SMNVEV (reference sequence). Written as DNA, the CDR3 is TGTGCCAGCAGTTTATCGATCCAGGGGGGCACTGAAGCTTTCTTT. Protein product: CASSLSIQGGTEAFF.

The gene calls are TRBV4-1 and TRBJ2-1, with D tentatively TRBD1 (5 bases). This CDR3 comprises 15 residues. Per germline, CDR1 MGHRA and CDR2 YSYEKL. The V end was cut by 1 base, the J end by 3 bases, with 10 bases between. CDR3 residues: CASSQGGRDYNEQFF. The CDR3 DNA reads TGCGCCAGCAGCCAAGGTGGCAGGGACTACAATGAGCAGTTCTTC.

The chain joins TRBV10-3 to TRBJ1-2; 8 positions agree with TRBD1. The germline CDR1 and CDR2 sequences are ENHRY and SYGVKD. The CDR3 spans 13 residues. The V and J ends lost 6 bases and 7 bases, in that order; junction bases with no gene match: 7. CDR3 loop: CAISEDRGSGYTF. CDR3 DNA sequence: TGTGCCATCAGCGAAGACAGGGGCAGTGGCTACACCTTC.

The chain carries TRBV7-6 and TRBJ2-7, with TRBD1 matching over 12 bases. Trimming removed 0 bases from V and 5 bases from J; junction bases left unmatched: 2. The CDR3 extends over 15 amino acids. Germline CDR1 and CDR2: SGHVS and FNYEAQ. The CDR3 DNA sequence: TGTGCCAGCAGCTTAGCGGGACAGGGGGCCCACGAGCAGTACTTC. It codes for CASSLAGQGAHEQYF. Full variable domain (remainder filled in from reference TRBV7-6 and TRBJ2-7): GAGVSQSPRYKVTKRGQDVALRCDPISGHVSLYWYRQALGQGPEFLTYFNYEAQQDKSGLPNDRFSAERPEGSISTLTIQRTEQRDSAMYRCASSLAGQGAHEQYFGPGTRLTVT.

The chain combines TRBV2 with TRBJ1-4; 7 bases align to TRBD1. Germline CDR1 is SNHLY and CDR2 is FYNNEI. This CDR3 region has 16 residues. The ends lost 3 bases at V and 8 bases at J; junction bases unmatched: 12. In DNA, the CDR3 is TGTGCCAGCAGTGAGCGCCTACAGGGGATTGGAGAAAAACTGTTTTTT. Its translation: CASSERLQGIGEKLFF. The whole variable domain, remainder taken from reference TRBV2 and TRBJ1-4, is EPEVTQTPSHQVTQMGQEVILRCVPISNHLYFYWYRQILGQKVEFLVSFYNNEISEKSEIFDDQFSVERPDGSNFTLKIRSTKLEDSAMYFCASSERLQGIGEKLFFGSGTQLSVL.

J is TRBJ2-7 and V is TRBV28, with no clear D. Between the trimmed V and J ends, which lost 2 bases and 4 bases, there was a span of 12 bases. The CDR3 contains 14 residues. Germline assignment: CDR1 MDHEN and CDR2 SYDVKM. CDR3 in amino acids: CASSLGQEPYEQYF. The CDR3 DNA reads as TGTGCCAGCAGTTTAGGTCAGGAACCTTACGAGCAGTACTTC.

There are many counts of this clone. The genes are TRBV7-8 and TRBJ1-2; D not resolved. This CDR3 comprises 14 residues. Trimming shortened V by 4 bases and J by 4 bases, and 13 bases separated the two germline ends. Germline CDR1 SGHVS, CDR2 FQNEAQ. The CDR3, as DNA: TGTGCCAGCAGCTCCGCTAATGGTGTCTATGGCTACACCTTC. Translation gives CASSSANGVYGYTF. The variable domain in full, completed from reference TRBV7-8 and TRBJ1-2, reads GAGVSQSPRYKVAKRGQDVALRCDPISGHVSLFWYQQALGQGPEFLTYFQNEAQLDKSGLPSDRFFAERPEGSVSTLKIQRTQQEDSAVYLCASSSANGVYGYTFGSGTRLTVV.

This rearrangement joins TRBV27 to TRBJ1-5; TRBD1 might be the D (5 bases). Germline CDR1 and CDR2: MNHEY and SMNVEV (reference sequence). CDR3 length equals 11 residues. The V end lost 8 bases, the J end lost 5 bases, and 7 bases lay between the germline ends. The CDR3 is CASGGDQPQHF. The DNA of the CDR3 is TGTGCCAGCGGGGGGGATCAGCCCCAGCATTTT.

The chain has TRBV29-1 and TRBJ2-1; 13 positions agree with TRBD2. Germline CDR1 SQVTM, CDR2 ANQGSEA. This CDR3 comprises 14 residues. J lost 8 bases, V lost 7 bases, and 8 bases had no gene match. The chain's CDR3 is CSAGRLAGGDEQFF. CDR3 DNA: TGCAGCGCTGGGAGACTAGCGGGAGGCGATGAGCAGTTCTTC.

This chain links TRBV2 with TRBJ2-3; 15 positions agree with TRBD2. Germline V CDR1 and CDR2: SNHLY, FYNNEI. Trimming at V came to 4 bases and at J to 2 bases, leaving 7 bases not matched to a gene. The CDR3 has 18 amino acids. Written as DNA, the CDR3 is TGTGCCAGCAGTGCCTATGGACTAGCGGGAGGGTACACAGATACGCAGTATTTT. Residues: CASSAYGLAGGYTDTQYF. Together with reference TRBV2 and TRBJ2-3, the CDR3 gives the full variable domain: EPEVTQTPSHQVTQMGQEVILRCVPISNHLYFYWYRQILGQKVEFLVSFYNNEISEKSEIFDDQFSVERPDGSNFTLKIRSTKLEDSAMYFCASSAYGLAGGYTDTQYFGPGTRLTVL.

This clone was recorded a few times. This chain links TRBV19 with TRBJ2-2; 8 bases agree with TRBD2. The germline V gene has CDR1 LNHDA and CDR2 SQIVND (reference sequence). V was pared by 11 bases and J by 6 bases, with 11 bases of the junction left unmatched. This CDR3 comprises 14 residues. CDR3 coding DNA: TGTGCCTCGGTAGGACTAGCAAGGCCCGGGGAGCTGTTTTTT. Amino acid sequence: CASVGLARPGELFF.

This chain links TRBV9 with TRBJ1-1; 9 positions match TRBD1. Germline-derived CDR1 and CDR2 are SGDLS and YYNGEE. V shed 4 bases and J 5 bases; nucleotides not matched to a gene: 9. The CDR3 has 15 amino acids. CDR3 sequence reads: CASSLRGQGSTEAFF. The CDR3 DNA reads TGTGCCAGCAGCCTTCGGGGACAGGGTTCGACTGAAGCTTTCTTT.

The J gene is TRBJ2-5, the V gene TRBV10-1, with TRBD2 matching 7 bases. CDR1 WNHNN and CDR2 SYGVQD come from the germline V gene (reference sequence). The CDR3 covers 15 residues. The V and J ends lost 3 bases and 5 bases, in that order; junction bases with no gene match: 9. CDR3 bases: TGCGCCAGCAGTGAAAGAGCGGGAACGAGGGAGACCCAGTACTTC. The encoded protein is CASSERAGTRETQYF.

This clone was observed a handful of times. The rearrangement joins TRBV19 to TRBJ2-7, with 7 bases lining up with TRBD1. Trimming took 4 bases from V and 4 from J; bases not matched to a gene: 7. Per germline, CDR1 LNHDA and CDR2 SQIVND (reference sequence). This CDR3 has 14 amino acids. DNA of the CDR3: TGTGCCAGTAGTAAAGCCCAGGACAGGTACGAGCAGTACTTC. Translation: CASSKAQDRYEQYF.

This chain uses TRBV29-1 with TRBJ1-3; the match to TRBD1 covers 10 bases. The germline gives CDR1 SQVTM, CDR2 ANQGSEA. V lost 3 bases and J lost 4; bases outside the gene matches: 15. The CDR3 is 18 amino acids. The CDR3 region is CSVDSLGQGVGVGNTIYF. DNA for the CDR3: TGCAGCGTTGATTCACTAGGACAGGGGGTAGGGGTCGGAAACACCATATATTTT. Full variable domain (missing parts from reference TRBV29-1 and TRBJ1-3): SAVISQKPSRDICQRGTSLTIQCQVDSQVTMMFWYRQQPGQSLTLIATANQGSEATYESGFVIDKFPISRPNLTFSTLTVSNMSPEDSSIYLCSVDSLGQGVGVGNTIYFGEGSWLTVV.

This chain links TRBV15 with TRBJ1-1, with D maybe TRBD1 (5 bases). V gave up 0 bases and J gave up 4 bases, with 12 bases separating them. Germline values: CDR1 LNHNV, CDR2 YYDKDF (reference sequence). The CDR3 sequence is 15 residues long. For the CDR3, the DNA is TGTGCCACCAGCAGAGAAGGAGTCCAGGGCACTGAAGCTTTCTTT. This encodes CATSREGVQGTEAFF.

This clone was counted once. The CDR3 DNA is TGCGCCAGCAGCCTGAGGGCTAGCGGGAGTGTTAATGAGCAGTTCTTC. It is translated as CASSLRASGSVNEQFF. This chain links TRBV5-1 with TRBJ2-1; 10 positions match TRBD2. This CDR3 has 16 amino acids. The V and J ends lost 4 bases and 7 bases, in that order; junction bases with no gene match: 11. From germline, CDR1 is SGHRS and CDR2 YFSETQ. The variable domain in full, with the rest retrieved from reference TRBV5-1 and TRBJ2-1, is KAGVTQTPRYLIKTRGQQVTLSCSPISGHRSVSWYQQTPGQGLQFLFEYFSETQRNKGNFPGRFSGRQFSNSRSEMNVSTLELGDSALYLCASSLRASGSVNEQFFGPGTRLTVL.